This TCR beta chain derives from a study of blood T cell repertoires in COVID-19. Overall study context: The samples span acute and convalescent COVID-19 from the United States, Italy and Spain. T cells, B-cell-depleted T cells, or PBMCs supplied cDNA or gDNA.

The CDR3 runs to 16 residues. The V end lost 2 bases, the J end lost 0 bases, and 11 bases lay between the germline ends. Germline CDR1 SGHTS, CDR2 YDEGEE. As handled by the study authors: Estimated nucleated cell counts came from reference gene primer amplification. The data were produced by immunoSEQ multiplex PCR, yet TCRdb's version contains in-frame clones alone and is incomplete. The DNA was the basis for D and trimming; V, J and clone size are from that table. The repertoire has 210,000 or so clones, under 90% of them found once; the top ten carry around 4.5%. This chain connects TRBV5-8 to TRBJ1-4; D is possibly TRBD1 (5 bases). The clonotype originates from a man in his fifties or sixties with acute or convalescent COVID-19. The source material was peripheral blood. Here the CDR3 reads CASSFLGQATNEKLFF. CDR3 in DNA: TGTGCCAGCAGCTTCCTCGGACAAGCAACTAATGAAAAACTGTTTTTT.